This TCR beta chain stems from a study of CXCR3-negative and CXCR3-positive naive CD8 T cells. Study-wide results and limits: CXCR3-positive naive cells had more hydrophobic TRB CDR3s than CXCR3-negative naive cells. The authors found comparable surface CD5 between naive subsets and inferred TCR strength from TRB CDR3 properties.

The CDR3 length is 17 residues. Germline V gives CDR1 SGDLS, CDR2 YYNGEE. As to this clonotype: Its antigen is currently unknown.

Each TRB cDNA library was prepared by 5' RACE (with UMI labels). TCRdb re-called the 5' RACE reads; one entry per CDR3 protein, DNA not given. Recorded for this sample: 80,000 to 100,000 distinct CDR3 sequences. The TCR originated in a human donor in good health. Some clones in this sample may be carry-over from other donors' samples. The J gene is TRBJ2-1, the V gene TRBV9; checking the TCRdb D call of TRBD2 is not possible without DNA. The specimen sequenced was naive CXCR3+ CD8+ T cells from blood. Subset meaning: CD45RO-CCR7+CD27+CD95- naive CD8+ T cells expressing CXCR3 (TNR3+). The CDR3 here is CASSVEGGTSGPNEQFF.